Reported below is one T cell receptor beta chain. What it binds is not known. An end of the junction differs from the germline gene, which may be a read error. Per the germline V gene, CDR1 is SGHNT and CDR2 is YENEEA. The CDR3 totals 15 residues. This sample is part of a study of tumor-infiltrating lymphocytes in primary liver carcinoma. About the study: Stage T1-T3 N0M0 and a size of roughly 4 to 10 cm characterized the tumors.

General study points: Representation across all five tumor regions was limited to only about 7.5-25% of top clones. Against blood, tumors held a significantly higher top-250-clone fraction (p = 0.039).

The template, 500 ng total RNA, yielded TCR beta cDNA made with a constant-region primer. Three-round nested multiplex PCR performed with slightly modified ARM-PCR produced the TCR beta libraries. TRBV1-TRBV30 forward primers paired with a C-beta reverse primer drove the first two PCR rounds, 10 cycles each. In TCRdb, the multiplex PCR reads were re-called with MiXCR into one record per CDR3 protein. This sample yields about 190,000 distinct CDR3 sequences, of which over 80% are seen a single time; 18% belongs to the top ten. Co-extraction of both nucleic acids (RNA and DNA) used roughly 19-33 mg of unsorted bulk tissue.

The V gene is TRBV11-3, the J gene TRBJ2-1; D gene uncertain. This clonotype was obtained from a man aged 40-49 years with primary liver carcinoma and hepatitis B virus infection. Source material: tumor tissue from primary liver carcinoma. As DNA, the CDR3 is TGTGCCAGTAGCCCCCTCTTTGCTGATAGCAATGAGCAGATCTTC. This codes for CASSPLFADSNEQIF.